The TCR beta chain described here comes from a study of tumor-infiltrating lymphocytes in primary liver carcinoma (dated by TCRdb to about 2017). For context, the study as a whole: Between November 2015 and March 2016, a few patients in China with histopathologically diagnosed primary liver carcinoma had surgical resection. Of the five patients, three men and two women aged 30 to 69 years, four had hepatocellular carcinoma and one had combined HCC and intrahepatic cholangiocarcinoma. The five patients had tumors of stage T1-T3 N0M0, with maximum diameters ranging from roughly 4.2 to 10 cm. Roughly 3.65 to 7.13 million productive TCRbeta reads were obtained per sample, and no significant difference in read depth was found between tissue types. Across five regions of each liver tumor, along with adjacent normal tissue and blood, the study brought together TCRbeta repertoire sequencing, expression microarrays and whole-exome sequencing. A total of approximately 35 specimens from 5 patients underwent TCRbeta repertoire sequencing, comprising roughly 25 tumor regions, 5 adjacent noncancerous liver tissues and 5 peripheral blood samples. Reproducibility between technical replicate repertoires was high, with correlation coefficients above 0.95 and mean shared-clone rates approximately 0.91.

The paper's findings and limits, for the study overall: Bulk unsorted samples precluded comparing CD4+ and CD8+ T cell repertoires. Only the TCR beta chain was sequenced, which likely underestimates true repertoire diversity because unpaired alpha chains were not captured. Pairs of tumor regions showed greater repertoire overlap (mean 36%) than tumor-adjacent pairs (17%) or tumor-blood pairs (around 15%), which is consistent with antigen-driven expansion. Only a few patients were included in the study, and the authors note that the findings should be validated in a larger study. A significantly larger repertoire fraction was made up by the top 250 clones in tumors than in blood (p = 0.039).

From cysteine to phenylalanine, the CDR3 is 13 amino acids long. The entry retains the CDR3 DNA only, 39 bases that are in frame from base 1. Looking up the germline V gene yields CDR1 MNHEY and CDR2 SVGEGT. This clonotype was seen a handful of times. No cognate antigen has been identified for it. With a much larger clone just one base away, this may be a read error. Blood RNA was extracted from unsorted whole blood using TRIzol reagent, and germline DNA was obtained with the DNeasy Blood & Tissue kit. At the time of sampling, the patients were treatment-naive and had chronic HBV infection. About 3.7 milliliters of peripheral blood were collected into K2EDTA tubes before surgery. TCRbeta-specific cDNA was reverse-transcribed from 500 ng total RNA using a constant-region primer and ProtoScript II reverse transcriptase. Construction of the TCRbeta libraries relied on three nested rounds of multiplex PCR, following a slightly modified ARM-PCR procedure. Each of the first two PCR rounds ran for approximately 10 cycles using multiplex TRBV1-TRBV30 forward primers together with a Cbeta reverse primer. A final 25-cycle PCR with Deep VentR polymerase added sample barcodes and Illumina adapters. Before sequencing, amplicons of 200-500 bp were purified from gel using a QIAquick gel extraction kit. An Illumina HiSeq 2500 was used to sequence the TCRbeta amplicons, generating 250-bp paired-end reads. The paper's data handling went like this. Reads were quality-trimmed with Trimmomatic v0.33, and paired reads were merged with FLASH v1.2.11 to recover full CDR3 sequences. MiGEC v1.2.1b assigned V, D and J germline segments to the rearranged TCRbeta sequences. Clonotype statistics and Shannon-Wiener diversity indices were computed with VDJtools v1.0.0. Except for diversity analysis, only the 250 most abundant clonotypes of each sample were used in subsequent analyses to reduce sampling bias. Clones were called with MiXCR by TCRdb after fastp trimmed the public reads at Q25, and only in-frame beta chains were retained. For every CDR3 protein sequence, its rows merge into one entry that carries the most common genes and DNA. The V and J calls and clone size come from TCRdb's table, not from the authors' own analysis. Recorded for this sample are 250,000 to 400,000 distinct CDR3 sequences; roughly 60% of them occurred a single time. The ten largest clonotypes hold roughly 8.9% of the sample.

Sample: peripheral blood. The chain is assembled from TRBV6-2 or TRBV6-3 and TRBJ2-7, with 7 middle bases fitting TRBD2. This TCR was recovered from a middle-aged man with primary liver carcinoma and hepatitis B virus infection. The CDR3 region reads CASSYSSGADVNF. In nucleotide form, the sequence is TGTGCCAGCAGTTACTCGAGCGGGGCGGACGTCAACTTC.